This T cell receptor (beta chain) stems from a study of blood T cell repertoires in COVID-19. About the study: Acute and convalescent COVID-19 samples came from the United States, Italy and Spain.

Sequencing used immunoSEQ multiplex PCR; TCRdb keeps in-frame clones, though not all of them. The table shows tens of thousands of clones, with 87% occurring only once. This CDR3 contains 16 residues. Per the germline V gene, CDR1 is SGHTA and CDR2 is FQGNSA. V dropped 6 bases and J dropped 6 bases, with 21 bases sitting between them. The TCR sequence derives from a man aged 45-65 years with active COVID-19. The chain is built from TRBV7-2 and TRBJ2-1, with a possible D match to TRBD1 (6 bases). The sequenced material came from peripheral blood. In nucleotides, the CDR3 is TGTGCCAGCAGGGGGGCGCTGGTGGCTTCAATCAATGAGCAGTTCTTC. Translation gives CASRGALVASINEQFF. The full variable domain, in which reference TRBV7-2 and TRBJ2-1 provide the parts outside the CDR3, is GAGVSQSPSNKVTEKGKDVELRCDPISGHTALYWYRQSLGQGLEFLIYFQGNSAPDKSGLPSDRFSAERTGGSVSTLTIQRTQQEDSAVYLCASRGALVASINEQFFGPGTRLTVL.